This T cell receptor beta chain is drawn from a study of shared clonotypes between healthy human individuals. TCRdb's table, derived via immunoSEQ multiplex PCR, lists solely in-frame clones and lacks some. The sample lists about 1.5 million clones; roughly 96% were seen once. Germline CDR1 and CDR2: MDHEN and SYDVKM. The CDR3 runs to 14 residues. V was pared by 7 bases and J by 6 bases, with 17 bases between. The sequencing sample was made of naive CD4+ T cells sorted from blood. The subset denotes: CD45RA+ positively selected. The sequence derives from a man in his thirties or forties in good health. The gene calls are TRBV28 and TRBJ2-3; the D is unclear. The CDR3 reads CASTNVGPRDTQYF. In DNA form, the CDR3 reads TGTGCCAGCACCAACGTCGGGCCCCGGGATACGCAGTATTTT.